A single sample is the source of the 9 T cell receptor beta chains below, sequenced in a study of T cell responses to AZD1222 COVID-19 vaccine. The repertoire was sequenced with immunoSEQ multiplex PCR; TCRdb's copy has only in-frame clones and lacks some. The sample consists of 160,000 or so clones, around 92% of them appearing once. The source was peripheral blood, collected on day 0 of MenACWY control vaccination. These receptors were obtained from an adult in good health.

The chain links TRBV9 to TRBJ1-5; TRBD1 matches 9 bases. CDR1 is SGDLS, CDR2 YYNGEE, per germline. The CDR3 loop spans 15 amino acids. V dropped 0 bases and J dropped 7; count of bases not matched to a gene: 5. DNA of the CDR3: TGTGCCAGCAGCGTAGACGGGGACAGGGAACAGCCCCAGCATTTT. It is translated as CASSVDGDREQPQHF.

As DNA, the CDR3 is TGTGCCAGCAGTTTAATGAGTTCGGGGGGCTACACCTTC. It encodes CASSLMSSGGYTF. The chain links TRBV12-3 or TRBV12-4 to TRBJ1-2; D call uncertain. Trimming took off 2 bases at V and 8 bases at J, with 12 bases between the two ends. The CDR3 is 13 residues long.

CDR3 loop: CATSDSSGRRYNEQFF. The CDR3 region has the DNA TGTGCCACCAGTGATTCGAGCGGGAGGCGCTACAATGAGCAGTTCTTC. The J gene is TRBJ2-1, the V gene TRBV24-1, with 9 bases identical to TRBD2. Germline V CDR1 and CDR2: KGHDR, SFDVKD. V lost 2 bases, J lost 3 bases, and 4 bases stayed unmatched. CDR3 size: 16 residues.

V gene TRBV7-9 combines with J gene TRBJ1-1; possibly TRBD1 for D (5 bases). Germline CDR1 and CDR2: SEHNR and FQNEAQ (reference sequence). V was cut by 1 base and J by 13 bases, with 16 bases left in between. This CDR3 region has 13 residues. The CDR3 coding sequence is TGTGCCAGCAGCTTAGAGGGGCCCAGCCTGCTTTTCTTT. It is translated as CASSLEGPSLLFF.

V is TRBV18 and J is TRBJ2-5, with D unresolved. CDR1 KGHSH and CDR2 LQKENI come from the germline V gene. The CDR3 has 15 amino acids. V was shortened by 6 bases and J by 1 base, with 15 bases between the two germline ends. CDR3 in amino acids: CASSTANRAQETQYF. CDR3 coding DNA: TGTGCCAGCTCGACCGCCAACAGAGCCCAAGAGACCCAGTACTTC.

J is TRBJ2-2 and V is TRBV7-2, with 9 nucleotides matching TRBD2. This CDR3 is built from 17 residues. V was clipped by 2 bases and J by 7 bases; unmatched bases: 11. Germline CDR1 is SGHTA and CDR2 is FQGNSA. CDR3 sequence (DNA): TGTGCCAGCAGCTTAACAGCGGGAGGTCTCGGTGGCGGGGAGCTGTTTTTT. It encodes CASSLTAGGLGGGELFF.

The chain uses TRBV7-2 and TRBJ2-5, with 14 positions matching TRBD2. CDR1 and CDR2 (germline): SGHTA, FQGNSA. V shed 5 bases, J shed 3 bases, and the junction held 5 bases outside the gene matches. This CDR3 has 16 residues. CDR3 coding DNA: TGTGCCAGCAGCCCCCGGGGACTAGCGGGAGAAGAGACCCAGTACTTC. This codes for CASSPRGLAGEETQYF.

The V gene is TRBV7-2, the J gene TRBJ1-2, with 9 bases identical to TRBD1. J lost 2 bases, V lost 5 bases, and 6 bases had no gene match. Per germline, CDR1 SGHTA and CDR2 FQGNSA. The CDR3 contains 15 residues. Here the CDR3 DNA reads TGTGCCAGCAGCCTCGGAGGGACAGGGAACTATGGCTACACCTTC. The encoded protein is CASSLGGTGNYGYTF.

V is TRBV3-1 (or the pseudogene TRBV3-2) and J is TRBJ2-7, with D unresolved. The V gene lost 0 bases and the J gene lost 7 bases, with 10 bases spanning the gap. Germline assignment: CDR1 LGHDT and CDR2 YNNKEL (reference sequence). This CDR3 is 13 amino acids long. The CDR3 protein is CASSQDRRREQYF. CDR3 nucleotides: TGTGCCAGCAGCCAAGATCGCCGGCGGGAGCAGTACTTC.